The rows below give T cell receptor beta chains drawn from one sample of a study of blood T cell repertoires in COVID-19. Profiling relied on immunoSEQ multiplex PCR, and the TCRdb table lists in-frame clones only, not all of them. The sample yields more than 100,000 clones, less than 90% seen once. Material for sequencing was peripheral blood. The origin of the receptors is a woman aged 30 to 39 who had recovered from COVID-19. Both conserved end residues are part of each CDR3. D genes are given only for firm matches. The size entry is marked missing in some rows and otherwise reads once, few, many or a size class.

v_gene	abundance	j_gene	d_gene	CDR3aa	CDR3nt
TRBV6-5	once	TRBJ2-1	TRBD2	CASNAGGPDEQFF	TGTGCCAGCAACGCGGGGGGGCCCGATGAGCAGTTCTTC
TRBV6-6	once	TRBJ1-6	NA	CASSPSQVRSYNSPLHF	TGTGCCAGCAGTCCAAGCCAGGTCCGCTCCTATAATTCACCCCTCCACTTT
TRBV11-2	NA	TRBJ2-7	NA	CASSLLSSPGEQYF	TGTGCCAGCAGCTTACTTTCGTCTCCGGGGGAGCAGTACTTC
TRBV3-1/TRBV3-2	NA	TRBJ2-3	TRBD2	CASSQDPPRLAGYTDTQYF	TGTGCCAGCAGCCAAGATCCCCCCCGACTAGCGGGGTACACAGATACGCAGTATTTT
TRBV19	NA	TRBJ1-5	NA	CASNFREGGNQPQHF	TGTGCCAGTAACTTCAGGGAAGGCGGCAATCAGCCCCAGCATTTT
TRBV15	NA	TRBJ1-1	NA	CATSSLEVNTEAFF	TGTGCCACCAGCAGCCTGGAGGTGAACACTGAAGCTTTCTTT
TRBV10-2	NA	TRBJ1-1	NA	CASKDYGTEAFF	TGCGCCAGCAAAGATTACGGGACTGAAGCTTTCTTT
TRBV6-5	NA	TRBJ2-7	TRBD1	CASSYLGTVYEQYF	TGTGCCAGCAGTTACCTCGGGACAGTCTACGAGCAGTACTTC
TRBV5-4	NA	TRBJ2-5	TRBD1	CASSPTGGGETQYF	TGTGCCAGCAGCCCGACAGGGGGTGGGGAGACCCAGTACTTC
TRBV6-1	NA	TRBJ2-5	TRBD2	CASSELGRARETQYF	TGTGCCAGCAGTGAACTGGGGAGGGCCAGGGAGACCCAGTACTTC
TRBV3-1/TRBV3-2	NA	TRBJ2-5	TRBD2	CASSLGRGGQETQYF	TGTGCCAGCAGCCTTGGCCGGGGGGGGCAAGAGACCCAGTACTTC
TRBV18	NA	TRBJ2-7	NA	CASSPPGVGSYEQYF	TGTGCCAGCTCACCCCCCGGGGTAGGCAGCTACGAGCAGTACTTC
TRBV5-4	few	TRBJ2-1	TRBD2	CASSPAGGSSYNEQFF	TGTGCCAGCAGCCCCGCGGGAGGGAGCTCCTACAATGAGCAGTTCTTC
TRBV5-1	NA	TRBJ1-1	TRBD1	CASSFTGQGMNTEAFF	TGCGCCAGCAGCTTTACGGGACAGGGCATGAACACTGAAGCTTTCTTT
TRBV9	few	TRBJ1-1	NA	CASSAGVDLSVTEAFF	TGTGCCAGCAGCGCCGGGGTGGACCTTTCTGTCACTGAAGCTTTCTTT
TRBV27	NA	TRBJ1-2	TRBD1	CASSSRDRSSYTF	TGTGCCAGCAGTTCCCGGGACAGGAGTTCCTACACCTTC
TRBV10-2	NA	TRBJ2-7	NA	CASSDIQVSYEQYF	TGCGCCAGCAGTGACATCCAGGTTTCCTACGAGCAGTACTTC
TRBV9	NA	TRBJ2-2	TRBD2	CASSLRLAGGGGGELFF	TGTGCCAGCAGCCTCCGACTAGCGGGAGGTGGTGGCGGGGAGCTGTTTTTT
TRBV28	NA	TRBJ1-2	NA	CASSQGGEGYTF	TGTGCCAGCAGCCAGGGAGGGGAAGGCTACACCTTC